The sample holds a few counts of the clone carrying this T cell receptor (beta chain). As yet, its antigen is unknown. In TCRdb, the 5' RACE reads were re-called with MiXCR into one record per CDR3 protein. The sample has around 220,000 distinct CDR3 sequences; about 17% are singletons. This sample was taken from a study of CD8 T cells in ankylosing spondylitis. There are 14 residues in the CDR3. V lost 3 bases and J 1 base, leaving 9 bases between the germline ends. Germline CDR1 reads ENHRY; CDR2 reads SYGVKD. Notes on the study in general: Blood from ankylosing spondylitis patients appeared to carry a characteristic roughly 8-variant TCR beta motif. The clones that were linked to disease were reported to be significantly enriched in matched synovial fluid samples from ankylosing spondylitis patients.

This receptor was taken from a male donor with ankylosing spondylitis. Sequenced material: blood, either unsorted or a sorted T cell fraction (not recorded which). V usage is TRBV10-3 and J usage is TRBJ1-1; no clear D gene. The CDR3 region has the DNA TGTGCCATCAGTGACCCGGACCAGAACACTGAAGCTTTCTTT. Protein product: CAISDPDQNTEAFF.